A selection of T cell receptor beta chains follows, all from one sample in a study of Ad26.COV2.S vaccination and SARS-CoV-2 variants. TCRdb keeps only in-frame clones here, not all; method: immunoSEQ multiplex PCR. The table lists about 350,000 clones, around 92% of them singletons. The sample in question was peripheral blood, obtained after recovery from COVID-19. The receptors derive from a human donor who had recovered from COVID-19. Both conserved end residues are part of each CDR3. Fields, in order: clone size, V gene, CDR3 length, D gene, J gene, CDR3 protein, CDR3 DNA. A D gene is named only where the DNA matches it firmly. Part of the rows lack a size; the others show once, few, many or a class for expanded clones.

.	TRBV5-8	15	TRBD1	TRBJ2-1	CASSLGTGGGDEQFF	TGTGCCAGCAGCTTGGGGACAGGGGGTGGTGATGAGCAGTTCTTC
.	TRBV7-9	15	.	TRBJ1-1	CASSLYQGPNTEAFF	TGTGCCAGCAGCTTATATCAGGGTCCGAACACTGAAGCTTTCTTT
.	TRBV29-1	14	TRBD1	TRBJ1-1	CSVGQGVGNTEAFF	TGCAGCGTCGGACAGGGAGTGGGGAACACTGAAGCTTTCTTT
.	TRBV3-1/TRBV3-2	12	.	TRBJ1-2	CASSQVSYGYTF	TGTGCCAGCAGCCAAGTGTCCTATGGCTACACCTTC
.	TRBV5-4	14	TRBD1	TRBJ2-7	CASSLGQGSYEQYF	TGTGCCAGCAGCCTGGGACAGGGGTCTTACGAGCAGTACTTC
.	TRBV14	16	.	TRBJ1-3	CASSQDWGSSGNTIYF	TGTGCCAGCAGCCAAGATTGGGGGTCCTCTGGAAACACCATATATTTT
.	TRBV11-2	15	TRBD1	TRBJ1-6	CASSLEGTASSPLHF	TGTGCCAGCAGCTTAGAGGGGACAGCTTCTTCACCCCTCCACTTT
.	TRBV7-2	15	.	TRBJ1-3	CASSLGTASGNTIYF	TGTGCCAGCAGCTTAGGGACAGCCTCTGGAAACACCATATATTTT
once	TRBV19	14	TRBD1	TRBJ1-1	CASSMGQMNTEAFF	TGTGCCAGTAGTATGGGACAGATGAACACTGAAGCTTTCTTT
.	TRBV7-9	15	TRBD1	TRBJ1-1	CASSRGQGANTEAFF	TGTGCCAGCAGCCGAGGACAGGGGGCGAACACTGAAGCTTTCTTT
.	TRBV7-6	17	.	TRBJ2-3	CASSHNTEGTRTDTQYF	TGTGCCAGCAGCCACAATACAGAGGGTACCCGCACAGATACGCAGTATTTT
.	TRBV9	13	.	TRBJ1-6	CASRGQYNSPLHF	TGTGCCAGCAGAGGACAGTATAATTCACCCCTCCACTTT
.	TRBV13	11	.	TRBJ1-2	CAGGPVVDYTF	TGTGCCGGCGGACCAGTCGTTGACTACACCTTC
few	TRBV19	13	.	TRBJ2-3	CATKWKNTDTQYF	TGTGCCACCAAATGGAAAAACACAGATACGCAGTATTTT
.	TRBV5-1	17	.	TRBJ1-1	CASSLGILRQLNTEAFF	TGCGCCAGCAGCTTGGGTATTTTGCGACAGTTGAACACTGAAGCTTTCTTT
.	TRBV6-5	14	TRBD1	TRBJ2-7	CASSYGQDSYEQYF	TGTGCCAGCAGTTACGGACAGGACTCCTACGAGCAGTACTTC
.	TRBV5-3	16	.	TRBJ2-5	CARSLKSMRPQETQYF	TGTGCCAGAAGCTTAAAATCGATGAGGCCTCAAGAGACCCAGTACTTC